This T cell receptor beta chain derives from a study of shared clonotypes between healthy human individuals. About this clone itself: Its antigen is not known. Other DNA sequences from this sample encode an identical CDR3 as well.

Repertoires were generated with immunoSEQ multiplex PCR, while TCRdb's copy carries only in-frame clones and drops some. The data contain about 1 million clones, more than 75% of them singletons. Overall study findings and caveats: Larger estimated richness was generally seen in naive subsets than in memory subsets.

The sequenced sample consisted of memory CD4+ T cells from PBMCs. The subset: CD45RA-negative fraction. This clonotype was sampled from a man younger than 35 in good health. Some clones in this sample may be carry-over from other donors' samples.

The CDR3 is CASSLGPNNEQFF. The CDR3 nucleotides read TGTGCCAGCAGCTTAGGTCCCAACAATGAGCAGTTCTTC. The gene calls are TRBV11-3 and TRBJ2-1; no definite D call. Germline CDR1 SGHNT, CDR2 YENEEA. V lost 1 base and J lost 5, with 6 bases in between. The CDR3 covers 13 residues.